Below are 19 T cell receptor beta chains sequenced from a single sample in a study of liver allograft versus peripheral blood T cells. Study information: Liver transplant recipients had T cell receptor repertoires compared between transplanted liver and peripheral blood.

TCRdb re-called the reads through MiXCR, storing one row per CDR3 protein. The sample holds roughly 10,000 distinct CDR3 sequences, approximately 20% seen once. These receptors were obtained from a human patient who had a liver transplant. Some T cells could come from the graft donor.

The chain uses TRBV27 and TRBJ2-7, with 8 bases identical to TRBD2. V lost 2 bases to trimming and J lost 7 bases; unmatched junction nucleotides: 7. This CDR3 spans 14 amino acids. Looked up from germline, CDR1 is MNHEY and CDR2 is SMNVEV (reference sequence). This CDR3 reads CASSLNGRAGEQYF. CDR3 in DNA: TGTGCCAGCAGTTTAAACGGGAGGGCTGGGGAGCAGTACTTC.

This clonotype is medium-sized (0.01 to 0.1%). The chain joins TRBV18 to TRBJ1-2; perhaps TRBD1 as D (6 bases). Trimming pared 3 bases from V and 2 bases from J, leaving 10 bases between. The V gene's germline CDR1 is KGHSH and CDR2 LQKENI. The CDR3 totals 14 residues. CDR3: CASSPDQGNYGYTF. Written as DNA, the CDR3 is TGTGCCAGCTCACCTGATCAGGGGAACTATGGCTACACCTTC. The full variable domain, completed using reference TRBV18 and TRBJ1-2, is NAGVMQNPRHLVRRRGQEARLRCSPMKGHSHVYWYRQLPEEGLKFMVYLQKENIIDESGMPKERFSAEFPKEGPSILRIQQVVRGDSAAYFCASSPDQGNYGYTFGSGTRLTVV.

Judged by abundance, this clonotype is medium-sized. As DNA, the CDR3 is TGTGCCAGCTCACCTGAAGGGGCGCTCGATTATGGCTACACCTTC. Encoded protein: CASSPEGALDYGYTF. This sequence joins TRBV18 and TRBJ1-2, with D perhaps matching TRBD1 (5 bases). Trimming took 3 bases from V and 5 from J, leaving 16 bases between them. Germline CDR1 KGHSH, CDR2 LQKENI. The CDR3 totals 15 residues.

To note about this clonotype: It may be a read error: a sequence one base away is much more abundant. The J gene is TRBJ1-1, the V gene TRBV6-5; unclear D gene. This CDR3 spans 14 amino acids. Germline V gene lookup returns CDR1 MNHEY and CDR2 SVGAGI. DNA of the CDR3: TGTACCAGCAGTTACTCAAAGGGAGGCACTGAAGCTTTCTTT. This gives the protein CTSSYSKGGTEAFF.

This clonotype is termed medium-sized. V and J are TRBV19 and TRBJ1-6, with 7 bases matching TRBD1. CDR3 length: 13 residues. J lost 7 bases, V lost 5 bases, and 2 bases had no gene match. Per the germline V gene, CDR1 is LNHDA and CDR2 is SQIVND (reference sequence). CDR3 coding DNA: TGTGCCAGTAGTGTCAGGGGGAATTCACCCCTCCACTTT. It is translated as CASSVRGNSPLHF.

DNA of the CDR3: TGCGCCAGCTCCCGAGGTTCTAGCGGGACCTACGAGCAGTACTTC. This codes for CASSRGSSGTYEQYF. The V call is TRBV10-1, the J call TRBJ2-7, with 9 positions matching TRBD2. Germline values: CDR1 WNHNN, CDR2 SYGVQD (reference sequence). CDR3 size: 15 residues. The V segment lost 8 bases and the J segment 2 bases; nucleotides outside the gene matches: 10.

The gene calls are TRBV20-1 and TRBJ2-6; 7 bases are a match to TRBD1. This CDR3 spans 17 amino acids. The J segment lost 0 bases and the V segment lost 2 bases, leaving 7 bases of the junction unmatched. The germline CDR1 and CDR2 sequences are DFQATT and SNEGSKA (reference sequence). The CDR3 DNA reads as TGCAGTGCTAGACTCCGGGACAGTGGCTCTGGGGCCAACGTCCTGACTTTC. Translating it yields CSARLRDSGSGANVLTF.

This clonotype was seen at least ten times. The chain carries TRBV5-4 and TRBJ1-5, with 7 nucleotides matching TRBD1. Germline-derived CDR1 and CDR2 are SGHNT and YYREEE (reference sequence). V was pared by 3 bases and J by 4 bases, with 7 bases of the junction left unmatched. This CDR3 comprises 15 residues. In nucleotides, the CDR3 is TGTGCCAGCAGCTCGGATGGCAGGGGGAATCAGCCCCAGCATTTT. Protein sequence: CASSSDGRGNQPQHF.

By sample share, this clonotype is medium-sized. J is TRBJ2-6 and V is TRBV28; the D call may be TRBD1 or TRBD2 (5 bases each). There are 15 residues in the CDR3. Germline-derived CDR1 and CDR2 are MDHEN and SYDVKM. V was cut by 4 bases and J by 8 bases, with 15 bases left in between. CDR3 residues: CASSSTRRDPNVLTF. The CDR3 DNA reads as TGTGCCAGCAGTTCCACCCGCCGGGACCCCAACGTCCTGACTTTC.

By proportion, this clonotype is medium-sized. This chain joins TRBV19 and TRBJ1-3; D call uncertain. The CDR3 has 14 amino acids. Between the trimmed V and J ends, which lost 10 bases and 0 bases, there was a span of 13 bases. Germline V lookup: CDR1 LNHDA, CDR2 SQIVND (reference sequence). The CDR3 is CATEGRGSGNTIYF. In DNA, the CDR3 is TGTGCCACCGAAGGACGGGGCTCTGGAAACACCATATATTTT.

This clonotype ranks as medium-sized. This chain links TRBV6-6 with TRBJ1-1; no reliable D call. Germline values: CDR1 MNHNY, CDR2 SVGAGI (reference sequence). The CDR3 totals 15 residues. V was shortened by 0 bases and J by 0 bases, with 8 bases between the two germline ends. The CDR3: CASSYSSEMNTEAFF. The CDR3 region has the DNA TGTGCCAGCAGTTACTCGTCGGAGATGAACACTGAAGCTTTCTTT.

The CDR3 spells CASSWGTGEPYNTEAFF. The CDR3 nucleotides are TGTGCCAGCAGCTGGGGGACAGGGGAGCCCTATAACACTGAAGCTTTCTTT. The chain links TRBV5-6 to TRBJ1-1; 10 nucleotides line up with TRBD1. J gave up 2 bases and V 3 bases, and 10 bases lay outside the gene matches. CDR3 length: 17 amino acids. Germline lookup yields CDR1 SGHDT and CDR2 YYEEEE. Full variable domain (outside the CDR3, taken from reference TRBV5-6 and TRBJ1-1): DAGVTQSPTHLIKTRGQQVTLRCSPKSGHDTVSWYQQALGQGPQFIFQYYEEEERQRGNFPDRFSGHQFPNYSSELNVNALLLGDSALYLCASSWGTGEPYNTEAFFGQGTRLTVV.

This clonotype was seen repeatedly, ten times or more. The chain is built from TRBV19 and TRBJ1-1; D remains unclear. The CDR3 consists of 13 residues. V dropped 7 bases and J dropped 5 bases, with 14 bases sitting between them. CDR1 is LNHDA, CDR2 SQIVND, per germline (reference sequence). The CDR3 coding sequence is TGTGCCAGTAACCACCCCCCGGGGACTGAAGCTTTCTTT. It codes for CASNHPPGTEAFF.

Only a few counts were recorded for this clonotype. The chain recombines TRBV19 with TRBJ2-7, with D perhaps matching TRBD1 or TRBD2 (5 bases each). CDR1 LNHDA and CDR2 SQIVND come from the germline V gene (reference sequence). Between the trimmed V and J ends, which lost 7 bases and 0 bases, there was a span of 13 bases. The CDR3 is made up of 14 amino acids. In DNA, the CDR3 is TGTGCCAGTAATGAGGGGACGGCCTCCTACGAGCAGTACTTC. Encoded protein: CASNEGTASYEQYF.

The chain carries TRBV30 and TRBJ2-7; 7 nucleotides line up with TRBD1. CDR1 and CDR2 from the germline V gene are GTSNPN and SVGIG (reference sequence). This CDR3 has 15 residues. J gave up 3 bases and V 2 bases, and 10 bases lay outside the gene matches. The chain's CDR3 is CAWSKPPRQGYEQYF. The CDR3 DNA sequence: TGTGCCTGGAGTAAACCTCCCAGACAGGGCTACGAGCAGTACTTC.

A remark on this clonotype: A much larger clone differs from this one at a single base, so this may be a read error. The CDR3 nucleotides are TGTGCCAGCAAGTTACAGGCGACCCCTGAAGCTTTCTTT. Protein: CASKLQATPEAFF. The chain links TRBV6-1 to TRBJ1-1; D is possibly TRBD1 (5 bases). The CDR3 spans 13 residues. The V gene's germline CDR1 is MNHNS and CDR2 SASEGT. Between the trimmed V and J ends, which lost 7 bases and 6 bases, there was a span of 15 bases.

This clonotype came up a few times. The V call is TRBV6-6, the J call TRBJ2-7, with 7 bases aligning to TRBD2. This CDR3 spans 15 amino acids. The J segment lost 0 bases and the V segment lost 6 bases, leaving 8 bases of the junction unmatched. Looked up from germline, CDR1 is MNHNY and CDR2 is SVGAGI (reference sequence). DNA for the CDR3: TGTGCCAGCAGGGAGAGCGGGATCAACTCCTACGAGCAGTACTTC. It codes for CASRESGINSYEQYF.

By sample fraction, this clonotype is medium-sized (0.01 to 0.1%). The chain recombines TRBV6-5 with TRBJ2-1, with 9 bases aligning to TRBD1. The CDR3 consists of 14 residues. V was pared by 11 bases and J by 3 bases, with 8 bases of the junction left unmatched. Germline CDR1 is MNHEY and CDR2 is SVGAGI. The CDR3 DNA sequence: TGTGCCGAATTACGGGACAGGGACTACAATGAGCAGTTCTTC. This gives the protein CAELRDRDYNEQFF.

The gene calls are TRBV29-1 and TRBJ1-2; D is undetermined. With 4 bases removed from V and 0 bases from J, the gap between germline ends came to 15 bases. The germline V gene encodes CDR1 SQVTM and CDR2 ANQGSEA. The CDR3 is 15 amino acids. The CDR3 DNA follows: TGCAGCGTTGGTGATGGGTACGGTTCTAACTATGGCTACACCTTC. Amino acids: CSVGDGYGSNYGYTF.